Below, one T cell receptor beta chain is given with its context. The target antigen is unknown. The sample originates from a study of monozygotic twins with inflammatory bowel disease. Study results and caveats: Separate T cell subtypes could not be resolved from one another. IBD patients carried less diverse TCRbeta repertoires (inverse Simpson) than healthy co-twins. Treatment differences in immunosuppression may have added variability to the repertoires of patients.

CDR3 length: 16 residues. Germline lookup yields CDR1 SGHDT and CDR2 YYEEEE. TCRdb reprocessed the 5' RACE reads and reports one entry per CDR3 protein, with no DNA. The table for this sample gives some 440,000 distinct CDR3 sequences. The V and J genes are TRBV5-6 and TRBJ1-1. Material for sequencing was blood. The TCR comes from a human donor with ulcerative colitis or Crohn's disease, or a healthy co-twin of an affected twin (not recorded which). The CDR3 spells CASSIEQGFRDTEAFF. The full variable domain, completed using reference TRBV5-6 and TRBJ1-1, is DAGVTQSPTHLIKTRGQQVTLRCSPKSGHDTVSWYQQALGQGPQFIFQYYEEEERQRGNFPDRFSGHQFPNYSSELNVNALLLGDSALYLCASSIEQGFRDTEAFFGQGTRLTVV.